A single sample is the source of the 16 T cell receptor beta chains below, sequenced in a study of blood T cell repertoires in COVID-19. TCRdb's table, derived via immunoSEQ multiplex PCR, lists solely in-frame clones and lacks some. The sample consists of 200,000 to 250,000 clones, about 83% of them appearing once. The sample was peripheral blood. These receptors all come from a young man who had recovered from COVID-19.

This rearrangement joins TRBV6-1 to TRBJ1-5; D unclear. The CDR3 is 13 amino acids. CDR1 and CDR2 (germline): MNHNS, SASEGT. Trimming shortened V by 0 bases and J by 3 bases, and 3 bases separated the two germline ends. The CDR3 sequence is CASSEAYNQPQHF. As DNA, the CDR3 is TGTGCCAGCAGTGAAGCGTACAATCAGCCCCAGCATTTT.

This chain connects TRBV19 to TRBJ2-2; 7 bases line up with TRBD1. Germline CDR1 LNHDA, CDR2 SQIVND (reference sequence). V dropped 6 bases and J dropped 7; count of bases not matched to a gene: 11. The CDR3 extends over 15 amino acids. The CDR3 loop reads CASRSGGQDGGELFF. In DNA, the CDR3 is TGTGCCAGTAGGTCAGGGGGTCAGGATGGCGGGGAGCTGTTTTTT.

Here the CDR3 DNA reads TGTGCCAGCAGCGTAGGCCAGGCCAACACCATATATTTT. The encoded protein is CASSVGQANTIYF. The V gene is TRBV9, the J gene TRBJ1-3; D is uncertain. The germline gives CDR1 SGDLS, CDR2 YYNGEE. V gave up 0 bases and J gave up 7 bases, with 8 bases separating them. CDR3 size: 13 residues.

The V gene is TRBV6-1, the J gene TRBJ2-4; D remains ambiguous. The CDR3 is 15 residues long. Per germline, CDR1 MNHNS and CDR2 SASEGT. Trimming removed 0 bases from V and 5 bases from J, with 11 bases in between. The CDR3 loop is CASSEARFSENIQYF. The CDR3 DNA is TGTGCCAGCAGTGAAGCGCGGTTCTCCGAAAACATTCAGTACTTC.

V and J are TRBV5-1 and TRBJ2-3; 13 bases align to TRBD2. Losses at the gene ends were 0 bases for V and 1 base for J; bases not matched to a gene: 8. The CDR3 is made up of 19 amino acids. From germline, CDR1 is SGHRS and CDR2 YFSETQ. This CDR3 is CASSLGIGLAGARTDTQYF. The CDR3 DNA reads as TGCGCCAGCAGCTTGGGGATCGGACTAGCGGGGGCCCGCACAGATACGCAGTATTTT.

This clone has just a few counts. The J gene is TRBJ1-4, the V gene TRBV2, with 9 positions matching TRBD1. V was pared by 6 bases and J by 4 bases, with 3 bases of the junction left unmatched. CDR1 is SNHLY, CDR2 FYNNEI, per germline. The CDR3 contains 14 residues. The CDR3 DNA reads as TGTGCCAGCAGCTGGGGACAGGGTAATGAAAAACTGTTTTTT. Its translation: CASSWGQGNEKLFF.

The chain recombines TRBV5-8 with TRBJ1-4; D possibly corresponds to TRBD1 (5 bases). V dropped 0 bases and J dropped 7 bases, with 13 bases sitting between them. The CDR3 is made up of 15 amino acids. Germline CDR1 SGHTS, CDR2 YDEGEE. The CDR3 nucleotides are TGTGCCAGCAGCTTGGCCCGGGGGTTTGGTGAAAAACTGTTTTTT. It translates to CASSLARGFGEKLFF.

The rearrangement uses TRBV5-1 and TRBJ1-3, with D possibly being TRBD1 (6 bases). The CDR3 consists of 16 residues. V lost 3 bases, J lost 2 bases, and 15 bases lay in between. Germline V lookup: CDR1 SGHRS, CDR2 YFSETQ. The CDR3 coding sequence is TGCGCCAGCAGCTCACTACAGGGCGCAACTGGAAACACCATATATTTT. Amino acids: CASSSLQGATGNTIYF.

The rearrangement uses TRBV12-3 or TRBV12-4 and TRBJ2-3; D is possibly TRBD1 (5 bases). The CDR3 is made up of 13 amino acids. Trimming left V 10 bases short and J 1 base short, with 12 bases between. The CDR3 DNA is TGTGCCACCCGCGGCAGGGGCACAGATACGCAGTATTTT. Translation gives CATRGRGTDTQYF.

The chain recombines TRBV4-1 with TRBJ1-2, with 7 bases aligning to TRBD1. The germline V gene encodes CDR1 MGHRA and CDR2 YSYEKL. The CDR3 covers 14 residues. Losses at the gene ends were 2 bases for V and 8 bases for J; bases not matched to a gene: 8. CDR3 DNA: TGCGCCAGCAGCCAACCGGGACAGACTCCCGGCTACACCTTC. It is translated as CASSQPGQTPGYTF.

The V and J genes are TRBV18 and TRBJ1-2; 9 bases fit TRBD1. The junction had 5 bases not matched to a gene; V was cut back by 3 bases and J by 3 bases. The CDR3 is made up of 15 amino acids. CDR1 and CDR2 from the germline V gene are KGHSH and LQKENI. The CDR3 here is CASSPGQGSDYGYTF. CDR3 sequence (DNA): TGTGCCAGCTCACCGGGACAGGGTAGCGACTATGGCTACACCTTC. Filled out from reference TRBV18 and TRBJ1-2, the complete variable domain reads NAGVMQNPRHLVRRRGQEARLRCSPMKGHSHVYWYRQLPEEGLKFMVYLQKENIIDESGMPKERFSAEFPKEGPSILRIQQVVRGDSAAYFCASSPGQGSDYGYTFGSGTRLTVV.

This chain uses TRBV12-5 with TRBJ2-3, with D possibly matching TRBD2 (6 bases). Trimming removed 3 bases from V and 0 bases from J, with 10 bases in between. The CDR3 runs 15 residues. Per germline, CDR1 LGHNT and CDR2 FRNRAP. In DNA, the CDR3 is TGTGCTAGTGGTTTTATTGCGGGGAGCACAGATACGCAGTATTTT. As protein: CASGFIAGSTDTQYF.

The chain uses TRBV5-6 and TRBJ1-2, with a tentative D call TRBD1 (5 bases). The germline CDR1 and CDR2 sequences are SGHDT and YYEEEE. The CDR3 consists of 13 residues. Trimming stripped 0 bases from V and 6 bases from J, with 9 bases between. The CDR3 region is CASSLVAGNGYTF. In DNA, the CDR3 is TGTGCCAGCAGCTTGGTAGCAGGGAATGGCTACACCTTC.

The chain combines TRBV6-6 with TRBJ1-2; the D is unclear. Between the trimmed V and J ends, which lost 6 bases and 5 bases, there was a span of 13 bases. The CDR3 covers 13 residues. CDR1 is MNHNY and CDR2 is SVGAGI in the germline V gene (reference sequence). CDR3 bases: TGTGCCAGCAGGCCGGGTCTATATTATGGCTACACCTTC. This sequence encodes CASRPGLYYGYTF.

V is TRBV12-5 and J is TRBJ2-5; 7 bases are a match to TRBD2. This CDR3 has 17 amino acids. Unmatched junction bases numbered 20, after V lost 6 bases and J lost 7 bases. The germline gives CDR1 LGHNT, CDR2 FRNRAP. The CDR3 DNA reads TGTGCTAGTGGCTCCCTCGGGACTACCGGAGGGTATGGGACCCAGTACTTC. It specifies CASGSLGTTGGYGTQYF.

The chain is built from TRBV29-1 and TRBJ1-1; D possibly corresponds to TRBD1 (5 bases). V shed 3 bases and J shed 8 bases, with 19 bases lying between them. CDR3 length: 14 residues. CDR1 is SQVTM and CDR2 is ANQGSEA in the germline V gene. CDR3 DNA: TGCAGCGTTGACAAACCAGGGTGGGATTTAGAAGCTTTCTTT. It codes for CSVDKPGWDLEAFF.